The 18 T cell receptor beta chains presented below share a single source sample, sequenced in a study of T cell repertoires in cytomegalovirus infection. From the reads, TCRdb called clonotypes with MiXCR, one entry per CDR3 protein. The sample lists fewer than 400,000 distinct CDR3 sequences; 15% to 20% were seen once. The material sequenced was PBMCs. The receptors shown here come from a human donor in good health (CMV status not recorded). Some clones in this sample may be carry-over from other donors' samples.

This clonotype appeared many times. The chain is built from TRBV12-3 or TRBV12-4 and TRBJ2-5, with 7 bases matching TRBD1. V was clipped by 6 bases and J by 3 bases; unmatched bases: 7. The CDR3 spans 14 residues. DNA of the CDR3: TGTGCCAGCAGCCCAGGGGGTCGGGAAGAGACCCAGTACTTC. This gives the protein CASSPGGREETQYF.

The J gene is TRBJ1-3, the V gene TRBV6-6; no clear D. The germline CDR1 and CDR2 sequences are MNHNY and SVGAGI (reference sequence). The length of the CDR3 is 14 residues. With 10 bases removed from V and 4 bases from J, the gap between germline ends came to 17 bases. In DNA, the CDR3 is TGTGCCACCAGAACACGCTGGACGGGAAACACCATATATTTT. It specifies CATRTRWTGNTIYF.

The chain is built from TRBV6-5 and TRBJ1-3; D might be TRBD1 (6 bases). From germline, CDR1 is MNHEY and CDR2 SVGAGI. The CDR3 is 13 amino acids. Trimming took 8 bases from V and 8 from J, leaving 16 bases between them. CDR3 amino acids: CASGPQGRHTIYF. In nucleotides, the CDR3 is TGTGCCAGCGGTCCGCAGGGGAGGCACACCATATATTTT.

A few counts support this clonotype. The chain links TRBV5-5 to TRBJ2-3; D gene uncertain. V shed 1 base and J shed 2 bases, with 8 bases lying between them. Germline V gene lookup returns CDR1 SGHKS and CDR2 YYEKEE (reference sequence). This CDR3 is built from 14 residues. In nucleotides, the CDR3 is TGTGCCAGCAGCTTGCCATACCTCACAGATACGCAGTATTTT. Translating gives CASSLPYLTDTQYF.

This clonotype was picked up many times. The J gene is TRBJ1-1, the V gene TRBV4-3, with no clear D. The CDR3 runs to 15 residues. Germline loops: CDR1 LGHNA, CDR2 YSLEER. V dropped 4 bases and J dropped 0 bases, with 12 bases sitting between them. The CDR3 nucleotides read TGCGCCAGCAGCCCCGGACCGAACCTGAACACTGAAGCTTTCTTT. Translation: CASSPGPNLNTEAFF.

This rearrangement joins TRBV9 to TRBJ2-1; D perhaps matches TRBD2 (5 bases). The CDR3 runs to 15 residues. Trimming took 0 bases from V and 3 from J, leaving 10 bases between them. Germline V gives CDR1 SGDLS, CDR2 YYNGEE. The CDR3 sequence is CASSVVGRDYNEQFF. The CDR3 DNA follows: TGTGCCAGCAGCGTAGTAGGACGGGACTACAATGAGCAGTTCTTC. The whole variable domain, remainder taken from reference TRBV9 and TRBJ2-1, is DSGVTQTPKHLITATGQRVTLRCSPRSGDLSVYWYQQSLDQGLQFLIQYYNGEERAKGNILERFSAQQFPDLHSELNLSSLELGDSALYFCASSVVGRDYNEQFFGPGTRLTVL.

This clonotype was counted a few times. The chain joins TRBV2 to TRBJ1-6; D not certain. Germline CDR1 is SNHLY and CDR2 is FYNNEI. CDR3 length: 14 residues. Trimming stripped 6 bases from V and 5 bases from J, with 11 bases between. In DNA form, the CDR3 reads TGTGCCAGCAGCGCGGGAGGAAATAATTCACCCCTCCACTTT. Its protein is CASSAGGNNSPLHF.

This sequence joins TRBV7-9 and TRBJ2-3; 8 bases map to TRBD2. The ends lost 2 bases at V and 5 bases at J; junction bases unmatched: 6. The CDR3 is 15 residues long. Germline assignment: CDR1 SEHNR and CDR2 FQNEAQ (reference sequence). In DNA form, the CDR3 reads TGTGCCAGCAGCTTAACTAGCGGTGGGGGAGATACGCAGTATTTT. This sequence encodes CASSLTSGGGDTQYF. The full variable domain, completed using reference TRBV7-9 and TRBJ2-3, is DTGVSQNPRHKITKRGQNVTFRCDPISEHNRLYWYRQTLGQGPEFLTYFQNEAQLEKSRLLSDRFSAERPKGSFSTLEIQRTEQGDSAMYLCASSLTSGGGDTQYFGPGTRLTVL.

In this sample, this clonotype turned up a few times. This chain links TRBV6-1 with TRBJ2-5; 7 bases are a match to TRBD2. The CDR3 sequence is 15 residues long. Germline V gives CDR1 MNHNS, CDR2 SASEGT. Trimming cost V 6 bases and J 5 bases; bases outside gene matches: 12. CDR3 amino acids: CASSKTWGGVETQYF. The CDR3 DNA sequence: TGTGCCAGCAGCAAAACTTGGGGGGGAGTGGAGACCCAGTACTTC.

The CDR3 coding sequence is TGTGCCAGCAGCGCCCCCGCAAACAATGAGCAGTTCTTC. Translated, it gives CASSAPANNEQFF. V gene TRBV7-4 combines with J gene TRBJ2-1, with D unclear. V was pared by 5 bases and J by 5 bases, with 10 bases between. Germline V gene lookup returns CDR1 SGHVT and CDR2 SQSDAQ. The CDR3 has 13 amino acids.

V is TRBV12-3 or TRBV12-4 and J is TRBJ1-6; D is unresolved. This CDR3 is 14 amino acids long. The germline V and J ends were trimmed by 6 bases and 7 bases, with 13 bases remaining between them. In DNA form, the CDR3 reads TGTGCCAGCAGCTTGATGGGCGGGAATTCACCCCTCCACTTT. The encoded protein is CASSLMGGNSPLHF.

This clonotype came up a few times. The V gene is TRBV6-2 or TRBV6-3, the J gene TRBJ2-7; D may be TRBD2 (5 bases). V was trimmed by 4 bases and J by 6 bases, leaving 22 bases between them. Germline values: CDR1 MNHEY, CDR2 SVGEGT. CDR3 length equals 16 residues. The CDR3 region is CASSWQVETGFGEQYF. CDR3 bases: TGTGCCAGCAGTTGGCAGGTAGAGACGGGGTTTGGCGAGCAGTACTTC.

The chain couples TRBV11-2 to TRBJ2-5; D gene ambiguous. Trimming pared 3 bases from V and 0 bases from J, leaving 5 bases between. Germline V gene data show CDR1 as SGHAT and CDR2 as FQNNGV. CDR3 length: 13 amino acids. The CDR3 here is CASSLIHQETQYF. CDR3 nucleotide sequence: TGTGCCAGCAGCTTGATCCACCAAGAGACCCAGTACTTC.

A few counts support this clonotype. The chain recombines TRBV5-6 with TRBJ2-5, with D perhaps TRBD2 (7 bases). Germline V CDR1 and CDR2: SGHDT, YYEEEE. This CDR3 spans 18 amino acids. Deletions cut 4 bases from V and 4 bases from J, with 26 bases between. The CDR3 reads CASSPGATRGGRGETQYF. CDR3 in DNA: TGTGCCAGCAGCCCGGGGGCGACTCGGGGAGGGAGAGGAGAGACCCAGTACTTC.

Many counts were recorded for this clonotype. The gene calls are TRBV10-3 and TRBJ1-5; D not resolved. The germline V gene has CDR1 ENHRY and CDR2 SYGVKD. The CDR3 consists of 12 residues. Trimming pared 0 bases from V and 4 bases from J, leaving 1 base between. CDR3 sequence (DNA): TGTGCCATCAGTGAGTCGAATCAGCCCCAGCATTTT. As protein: CAISESNQPQHF.

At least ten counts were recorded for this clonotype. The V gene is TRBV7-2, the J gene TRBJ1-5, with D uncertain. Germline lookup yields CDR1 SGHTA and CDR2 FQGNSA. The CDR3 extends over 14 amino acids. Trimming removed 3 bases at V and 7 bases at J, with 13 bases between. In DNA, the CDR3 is TGTGCCAGCAGCTTCGTGGAGAGGGTCCAGCCCCAGCATTTT. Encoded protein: CASSFVERVQPQHF.

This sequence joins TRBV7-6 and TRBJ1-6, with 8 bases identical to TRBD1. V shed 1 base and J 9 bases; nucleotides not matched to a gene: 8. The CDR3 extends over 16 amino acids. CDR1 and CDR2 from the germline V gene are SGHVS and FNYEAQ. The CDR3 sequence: CASSLEGQGSSSPLHF. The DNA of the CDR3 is TGTGCCAGCAGCTTAGAAGGACAGGGTTCATCTTCACCCCTCCACTTT.

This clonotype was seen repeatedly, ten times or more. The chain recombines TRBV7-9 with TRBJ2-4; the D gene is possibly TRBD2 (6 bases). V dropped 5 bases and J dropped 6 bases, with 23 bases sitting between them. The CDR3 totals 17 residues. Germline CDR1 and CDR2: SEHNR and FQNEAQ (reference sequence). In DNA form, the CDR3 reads TGTGCCAGCAGCCGCAGTGATCATAGGAGGGGTGGAAACATTCAGTACTTC. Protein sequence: CASSRSDHRRGGNIQYF.